Following are 19 T cell receptor beta chains from one sample sequenced in a study of Graves' ophthalmopathy and Graves' hyperthyroidism. From RNA, the CDR3 regions of TCR beta chains were amplified and sequenced. RT-PCR with HTBI primers came first, then second-round multiplex PCR. Each CDR3 protein is one row after TCRdb ran MiXCR on the multiplex PCR reads. The data hold 740,000 or so distinct CDR3 sequences, with approximately 40% observed a single time. The sample taken for sequencing was peripheral blood. These receptor sequences come from an adult man with Graves' ophthalmopathy.

This rearrangement joins TRBV29-1 to TRBJ2-5; tentative D call: TRBD1 (6 bases). In germline, CDR1 is SQVTM, CDR2 ANQGSEA. The CDR3 runs 12 residues. Deletions cut 8 bases from V and 1 base from J, with 11 bases between. The CDR3 coding sequence is TGCAGCTTTGTCAGGGGCCAAGAGACCCAGTACTTC. It yields the protein CSFVRGQETQYF.

This clonotype appeared a few times. The chain employs TRBV7-3 and TRBJ2-6; weak D call: TRBD2 (5 bases). The CDR3 length is 18 residues. Trimming removed 3 bases from V and 0 bases from J, with 15 bases in between. CDR1 and CDR2 from the germline V gene are SGHTA and FQGTGA. CDR3 DNA: TGTGCCAGCAGCTTGCGGGCTCTCACAACCTCTGGGGCCAACGTCCTGACTTTC. It translates to CASSLRALTTSGANVLTF.

In this sample, this clonotype turned up a few times. This chain uses TRBV19 with TRBJ1-1; D perhaps matches TRBD1 (5 bases). Trimming pared 6 bases from V and 7 bases from J, leaving 18 bases between. Per the germline V gene, CDR1 is LNHDA and CDR2 is SQIVND (reference sequence). The CDR3 sequence is 14 residues long. The CDR3 here is CASSGGTISGEAFF. CDR3 in DNA: TGTGCCAGTAGCGGGGGGACTATAAGCGGTGAAGCTTTCTTT.

V gene TRBV29-1 combines with J gene TRBJ2-7; D may be TRBD1 or TRBD2 (5 bases each). V lost 4 bases to trimming and J lost 4 bases, with 23 bases between them. CDR1 is SQVTM and CDR2 is ANQGSEA in the germline V gene. This CDR3 comprises 16 residues. CDR3: CSVGGWGSARGYEQYF. CDR3 bases: TGCAGCGTTGGGGGGTGGGGATCGGCACGGGGATACGAGCAGTACTTC.

This clonotype was counted a single time. The rearrangement uses TRBV2 and TRBJ1-1; D uncertain. Germline V gene data show CDR1 as SNHLY and CDR2 as FYNNEI. This CDR3 comprises 14 residues. V was cut by 6 bases and J by 3 bases, with 14 bases left in between. DNA of the CDR3: TGTGCCAGCAGCCCCCGGGCAGTAGACACTGAAGCTTTCTTT. Translated, it gives CASSPRAVDTEAFF.

This clonotype has ten or more counts. The gene calls are TRBV7-9 and TRBJ1-4; D is unclear. The CDR3 spans 14 residues. Germline CDR1 is SEHNR and CDR2 is FQNEAQ (reference sequence). Trimming took 4 bases from V and 0 from J, leaving 6 bases between them. In DNA form, the CDR3 reads TGTGCCAGCAGCTCCGGAACAACTAATGAAAAACTGTTTTTT. Translation: CASSSGTTNEKLFF. Together with reference TRBV7-9 and TRBJ1-4, the CDR3 gives the full variable domain: DTGVSQNPRHKITKRGQNVTFRCDPISEHNRLYWYRQTLGQGPEFLTYFQNEAQLEKSRLLSDRFSAERPKGSFSTLEIQRTEQGDSAMYLCASSSGTTNEKLFFGSGTQLSVL.

This clonotype was observed at least ten times. The V call is TRBV7-7, the J call TRBJ1-6; the match to TRBD1 covers 10 bases. The CDR3 spans 17 residues. Unmatched junction bases numbered 9, after V lost 5 bases and J lost 5 bases. Germline loops: CDR1 SSHAT, CDR2 FNYEAQ (reference sequence). The DNA of the CDR3 is TGTGCCAGCAGCCCCGACAGGGGGCAGGACCATAATTCACCCCTCCACTTT. Protein: CASSPDRGQDHNSPLHF.

The DNA for the CDR3 is TGTGCCAGCAGCTTAGGTTCGGGTTCGGATCAGCCCCAGCATTTT. Translated: CASSLGSGSDQPQHF. The chain has TRBV7-9 and TRBJ1-5, with D hard to call. Looked up from germline, CDR1 is SEHNR and CDR2 is FQNEAQ (reference sequence). V dropped 1 base and J dropped 5 bases, with 12 bases sitting between them. The CDR3 loop spans 15 amino acids.

The J gene is TRBJ2-1, the V gene TRBV25-1, with 10 bases fitting TRBD1. The CDR3 extends over 16 amino acids. Per the germline V gene, CDR1 is MGHDK and CDR2 is SYGVNS. Unmatched junction bases numbered 10, after V lost 3 bases and J lost 8 bases. The CDR3 protein is CASSEQDRGGSDEQFF. The DNA of the CDR3 is TGTGCCAGCAGTGAGCAGGACAGGGGGGGGTCGGATGAGCAGTTCTTC. The whole variable domain, filled in from reference TRBV25-1 and TRBJ2-1, reads EADIYQTPRYLVIGTGKKITLECSQTMGHDKMYWYQQDPGMELHLIHYSYGVNSTEKGDLSSESTVSRIRTEHFPLTLESARPSHTSQYLCASSEQDRGGSDEQFFGPGTRLTVL.

The chain recombines TRBV20-1 with TRBJ2-6; no definite D call. Germline CDR1 reads DFQATT; CDR2 reads SNEGSKA (reference sequence). The CDR3 sequence is 16 residues long. Trimming removed 3 bases from V and 0 bases from J, with 12 bases in between. CDR3 sequence (DNA): TGCAGTGCTAGTTACGGCCTCAGCTCTGGGGCCAACGTCCTGACTTTC. This sequence encodes CSASYGLSSGANVLTF.

This chain links TRBV2 with TRBJ1-4; a possible D gene is TRBD1 (5 bases). Between the trimmed V and J ends, which lost 5 bases and 7 bases, there was a span of 14 bases. The CDR3 is 14 amino acids. In germline, CDR1 is SNHLY, CDR2 FYNNEI. CDR3 DNA sequence: TGTGCCAGCAGTTGGGACGGCCGGTCTGAAAAACTGTTTTTT. It encodes CASSWDGRSEKLFF.

The chain joins TRBV10-3 to TRBJ1-1, with 7 bases identical to TRBD1. J was trimmed by 1 base and V by 10 bases; bases with no gene match: 6. This CDR3 has 13 amino acids. CDR1 and CDR2 from the germline V gene are ENHRY and SYGVKD. The CDR3 nucleotides read TGTGCCAGCCCACGGACAGGGAACACTGAAGCTTTCTTT. It encodes CASPRTGNTEAFF.

This clonotype was recorded at least ten times. The CDR3 DNA sequence: TGTGCCAGCAGCTTACCGATAGCATCTCAAGAGACCCAGTACTTC. It encodes CASSLPIASQETQYF. The V gene is TRBV7-8, the J gene TRBJ2-5, with unresolved D. The CDR3 contains 15 residues. The ends were cut back, 2 bases at V and 2 bases at J, with 12 bases in the middle. Germline CDR1 reads SGHVS; CDR2 reads FQNEAQ.

This chain links TRBV11-1 with TRBJ1-3; D is undetermined. The CDR3 is 14 amino acids. Deletions cut 11 bases from V and 0 bases from J, with 14 bases between. Germline V gives CDR1 SGHAT, CDR2 FQDESV (reference sequence). DNA of the CDR3: TGTGCCCGCGTAGTCGCCTACTCTGGAAACACCATATATTTT. Encoded protein: CARVVAYSGNTIYF.

This clonotype has at least ten counts. V and J are TRBV10-3 and TRBJ1-5, with 10 bases aligning to TRBD1. CDR1 is ENHRY, CDR2 SYGVKD, per germline. With V trimmed by 7 bases and J by 2 bases, 5 bases remained unmatched. This CDR3 region has 15 residues. The DNA of the CDR3 is TGTGCCATCAAATCCGGGACAGGGGGCAATCAGCCCCAGCATTTT. Protein: CAIKSGTGGNQPQHF.

The CDR3 nucleotides read TGTGCCAGCAGCTCGGGGGACAGAAGATTTAATGAAAAACTGTTTTTT. Protein sequence: CASSSGDRRFNEKLFF. The chain has TRBV7-9 and TRBJ1-4, with TRBD1 matching over 7 bases. The J segment lost 4 bases and the V segment lost 4 bases, leaving 9 bases of the junction unmatched. The CDR3 consists of 16 residues. Germline CDR1 and CDR2: SEHNR and FQNEAQ (reference sequence). Together with reference TRBV7-9 and TRBJ1-4, the CDR3 gives the full variable domain: DTGVSQNPRHKITKRGQNVTFRCDPISEHNRLYWYRQTLGQGPEFLTYFQNEAQLEKSRLLSDRFSAERPKGSFSTLEIQRTEQGDSAMYLCASSSGDRRFNEKLFFGSGTQLSVL.

This clonotype was seen repeatedly, ten times or more. The chain joins TRBV24-1 to TRBJ1-4, with TRBD1 identical over 9 bases. The CDR3 length is 16 residues. Trimming at V came to 3 bases and at J to 8 bases, leaving 9 bases not matched to a gene. Germline CDR1 KGHDR, CDR2 SFDVKD. The CDR3 is CATSDGPGQGVEKLFF. CDR3 nucleotide sequence: TGTGCCACCAGTGATGGACCGGGACAGGGTGTGGAAAAACTGTTTTTT.

Concerning this clonotype itself: Lacking the conserved final phenylalanine or tryptophan, this CDR3 likely reflects a read error. J is TRBJ2-2 and V is TRBV7-3, with 11 positions matching TRBD2. The CDR3 loop spans 15 amino acids. The junction had 4 bases not matched to a gene; V was cut back by 6 bases and J by 4 bases. Germline CDR1 and CDR2: SGHTA and FQGTGA. The CDR3 DNA reads TGTGCCAGCAGGGAGACTAGCGGGGCCACCGGGGAGCTGTTTTCT. Translating gives CASRETSGATGELFS.

This clonotype was found many times. This chain joins TRBV10-3 and TRBJ2-7, with 7 bases aligning to TRBD1. This CDR3 is 14 amino acids long. The ends lost 3 bases at V and 0 bases at J; junction bases unmatched: 2. The V gene's germline CDR1 is ENHRY and CDR2 SYGVKD. The CDR3 DNA follows: TGTGCCATCAGTGAAGGGACAGTCTCCTACGAGCAGTACTTC. This sequence encodes CAISEGTVSYEQYF.